The 14 T cell receptor beta chains given below trace back to one sample, sequenced in a study of T-cell reconstitution after alpha-beta-depleted transplantation in children. It was with unique molecular identifiers that the TCRbeta library was prepared. Using its own MiXCR run on the PCR reads, TCRdb lists one record per CDR3 protein. The table records hundreds of thousands of distinct CDR3 sequences, 10% to 15% of them present only once. The specimen was PBMCs, mostly from graft donor cells, collected 360 days after TCRalphabeta/CD19-depleted stem cell transplant. These TCRs come from a male patient between 5 and 17 years old who had a stem cell transplant for acute myeloid leukemia, so the T cells may come from the graft donor.

The V gene is TRBV6-2 or TRBV6-3, the J gene TRBJ2-3; D is ambiguous. Trimming took 5 bases from V and 4 from J, leaving 16 bases between them. CDR3 length equals 15 residues. Germline CDR1 is MNHEY and CDR2 is SVGEGT. CDR3 sequence: CASSPESLKADTQYF. DNA of the CDR3: TGTGCCAGCAGTCCCGAGTCACTTAAGGCAGATACGCAGTATTTT.

V is TRBV29-1 and J is TRBJ2-5; D might be TRBD2 (5 bases). Trimming shortened V by 2 bases and J by 5 bases, and 12 bases separated the two germline ends. The CDR3 contains 13 residues. Germline CDR1 and CDR2: SQVTM and ANQGSEA. The CDR3: CSVESGSGETQYF. As DNA, the CDR3 is TGCAGCGTTGAAAGTGGGAGCGGTGAGACCCAGTACTTC.

This clonotype has a count of ten or more. The chain combines TRBV1 with TRBJ2-7; whether TRBD1, the table's D call, matches the DNA was not checked. TRBV1 represents a pseudogene. This CDR3 is built from 15 residues. CDR3: CTSSQEAGGHYEQYF. In DNA, the CDR3 is TGCACCAGCAGCCAAGAGGCAGGGGGTCACTACGAGCAGTACTTC.

This clonotype was detected a few times. The chain employs TRBV7-2 and TRBJ2-3, with D perhaps given as TRBD1 or TRBD2 (5 bases each). V lost 7 bases and J 1 base, leaving 18 bases between the germline ends. Germline CDR1 reads SGHTA; CDR2 reads FQGNSA. The length of the CDR3 is 16 residues. The CDR3 region is CASTYWGWGRTDTQYF. The DNA of the CDR3 is TGTGCCAGCACCTACTGGGGGTGGGGACGCACAGATACGCAGTATTTT.

This clonotype was picked up many times. The rearrangement links TRBV29-1 to TRBJ2-7; D is unclear. Germline loops: CDR1 SQVTM, CDR2 ANQGSEA. The CDR3 is 12 residues long. Trimming removed 6 bases from V and 4 bases from J, with 13 bases in between. CDR3 in amino acids: CSVGSPPYEQYF. Written as DNA, the CDR3 is TGCAGCGTAGGGTCCCCTCCTTACGAGCAGTACTTC.

The chain carries TRBV3-1 and TRBJ2-3; D gene ambiguous. The V gene lost 0 bases and the J gene lost 2 bases, with 12 bases spanning the gap. The germline V gene has CDR1 LGHDT and CDR2 YNNKEL (reference sequence). The CDR3 runs 16 residues. The CDR3 nucleotides are TGTGCCAGCAGCCAAGAGGGCCGCAGATACACAGATACGCAGTATTTT. This sequence encodes CASSQEGRRYTDTQYF.

The table lists this clonotype with a few counts. The rearrangement links TRBV7-2 to TRBJ2-4, with TRBD2 matching over 7 bases. V was clipped by 8 bases and J by 3 bases; unmatched bases: 7. The CDR3 runs 14 residues. Germline V gene lookup returns CDR1 SGHTA and CDR2 FQGNSA. The CDR3 bases are TGTGCCAGCGGGGCGGGAGTGGACAAAAACATTCAGTACTTC. This codes for CASGAGVDKNIQYF.

This chain joins TRBV18 and TRBJ2-1; TRBD2 matches 14 bases. Germline trimming cut 1 base from V and 6 bases from J; bases unmatched to any gene: 5. Germline-derived CDR1 and CDR2 are KGHSH and LQKENI. This CDR3 is built from 17 residues. The CDR3 loop is CASSPQPGLAGANEQFF. The CDR3 nucleotides are TGTGCCAGCTCACCACAACCGGGACTAGCGGGAGCCAATGAGCAGTTCTTC.

V gene TRBV20-1 combines with J gene TRBJ2-3, with D uncertain. Germline V gene lookup returns CDR1 DFQATT and CDR2 SNEGSKA (reference sequence). The germline V and J ends were trimmed by 5 bases and 0 bases, with 9 bases remaining between them. This CDR3 comprises 13 residues. The CDR3 region is CSAYRSSTDTQYF. The CDR3 DNA follows: TGCAGTGCTTACCGCTCTAGCACAGATACGCAGTATTTT.

This rearrangement joins TRBV5-1 to TRBJ1-1; a weak D match, TRBD1 (5 bases). Between the trimmed V and J ends, which lost 4 bases and 1 base, there was a span of 8 bases. The CDR3 is 13 residues long. Looked up from germline, CDR1 is SGHRS and CDR2 is YFSETQ. CDR3 amino acids: CASSQQANTEAFF. The CDR3 DNA sequence: TGCGCCAGCAGCCAACAGGCGAACACTGAAGCTTTCTTT. Full variable domain (rest looked up from reference TRBV5-1 and TRBJ1-1): KAGVTQTPRYLIKTRGQQVTLSCSPISGHRSVSWYQQTPGQGLQFLFEYFSETQRNKGNFPGRFSGRQFSNSRSEMNVSTLELGDSALYLCASSQQANTEAFFGQGTRLTVV.

The gene calls are TRBV5-1 and TRBJ2-7, with D perhaps assigned TRBD1 or TRBD2 (7 bases each). The CDR3 sequence is 16 residues long. Trimming left V 0 bases short and J 2 bases short, with 15 bases between. Looked up from germline, CDR1 is SGHRS and CDR2 is YFSETQ. The CDR3 DNA is TGCGCCAGCAGCTTGGCCAGGGGGAGGGCCCCCTACGAGCAGTACTTC. Translation: CASSLARGRAPYEQYF.

The chain carries TRBV20-1 and TRBJ2-2; D is perhaps TRBD2 (5 bases). CDR1 DFQATT and CDR2 SNEGSKA come from the germline V gene (reference sequence). This CDR3 has 16 residues. The CDR3 region has the DNA TGCAGCTCTAGAGATCCGACGGGAACGGCCACCGGGGAGCTGTTTTTT. Its protein is CSSRDPTGTATGELFF.

This rearrangement joins TRBV7-9 to TRBJ2-7, with 7 nucleotides matching TRBD2. Germline CDR1 and CDR2: SEHNR and FQNEAQ (reference sequence). The CDR3 has 15 residues. Losses at the gene ends were 10 bases for V and 2 bases for J; bases not matched to a gene: 14. CDR3 amino acids: CAMGLGGSGTYEQYV. The CDR3, as DNA: TGTGCCATGGGCCTGGGAGGGAGCGGTACCTACGAGCAGTACGTC.

There are many counts of this clonotype. The V call is TRBV29-1, the J call TRBJ2-7; either TRBD1 or TRBD2 may supply D (6 bases each). The germline CDR1 and CDR2 sequences are SQVTM and ANQGSEA. The CDR3 contains 13 residues. Trimming shortened V by 1 base and J by 3 bases, and 10 bases separated the two germline ends. The CDR3 DNA reads TGCAGCGTTGAAGGAAGGGGGGACTACGAGCAGTACTTC. Translated: CSVEGRGDYEQYF.